The 2 T cell receptor beta chains below come from one sample, sequenced in a study of cytomegalovirus exposure and HLA in healthy donors. The PCR had 60 Vbeta and 13 Jbeta primers. The method was immunoSEQ multiplex PCR; TCRdb's version includes in-frame clones alone and lacks a portion of them. The sample comprises fewer than 90,000 clones, roughly 79% of which are singletons, and roughly 5.5% rests with the top ten. Sequenced material: PBMCs. Receptor source: a female donor in good health and CMV-seronegative.

This clone was counted a single time. The V call is TRBV7-8, the J call TRBJ2-1; possible D gene TRBD2, 6 bases. Trimming removed 5 bases from V and 5 bases from J, with 19 bases in between. The germline CDR1 and CDR2 sequences are SGHVS and FQNEAQ. The CDR3 is made up of 16 amino acids. CDR3 residues: CASSPHRRGANNEQFF. Here the CDR3 DNA reads TGTGCCAGCAGCCCCCACAGGAGGGGCGCGAACAATGAGCAGTTCTTC.

The chain has TRBV4-3 and TRBJ2-2; 7 bases are shared with TRBD2. The CDR3 is 15 amino acids. CDR1 and CDR2 from the germline V gene are LGHNA and YSLEER. J was trimmed by 11 bases and V by 0 bases; bases with no gene match: 9. In DNA form, the CDR3 reads TGCGCCAGCAGCCAAGATTGGAATGGGGGGGGTGAGCTGTTTTTT. This gives the protein CASSQDWNGGGELFF.